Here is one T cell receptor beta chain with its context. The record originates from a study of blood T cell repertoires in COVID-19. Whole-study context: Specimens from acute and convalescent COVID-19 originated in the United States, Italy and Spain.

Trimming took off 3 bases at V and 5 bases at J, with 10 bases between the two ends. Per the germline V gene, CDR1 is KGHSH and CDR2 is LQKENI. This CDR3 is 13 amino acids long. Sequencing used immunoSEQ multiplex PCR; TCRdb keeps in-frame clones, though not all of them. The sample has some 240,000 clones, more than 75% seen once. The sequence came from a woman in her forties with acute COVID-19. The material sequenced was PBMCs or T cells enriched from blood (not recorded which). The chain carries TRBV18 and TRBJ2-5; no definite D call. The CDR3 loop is CASSPGRRETQYF. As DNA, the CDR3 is TGTGCCAGCTCACCGGGCCGCAGGGAGACCCAGTACTTC.